Below, one T cell receptor beta chain is given with its context. This sample was included in a study of blood T cell repertoires in COVID-19. Whole-study context: Specimens from acute and convalescent COVID-19 originated in the United States, Italy and Spain. The cDNA or gDNA used as material had been derived from T cells, B-cell-depleted T cells, or PBMCs.

Original processing methods: Counts of nucleated cells, estimated from reference gene primer amplification, were obtained. TCRdb's table, derived via immunoSEQ multiplex PCR, lists solely in-frame clones and lacks some. V and J calls and clone size are those listed in that table; D and trimming were worked out from the DNA. The sample has about 220,000 clones, around 84% seen once. The length of the CDR3 is 15 residues. V was pared by 2 bases and J by 5 bases, with 15 bases between. Germline-derived CDR1 and CDR2 are MDHEN and SYDVKM. Sequencing was carried out using peripheral blood. The clonotype was recovered from a man aged 50 to 59 with active or convalescent COVID-19. This chain connects TRBV28 to TRBJ1-2; D not certain. The CDR3 loop is CASSLQSGGSYGYTF. CDR3 nucleotides: TGTGCCAGCAGTTTACAATCGGGTGGATCGTATGGCTACACCTTC.